These 26 T cell receptor beta chains were all obtained from the same sample, sequenced in a study of cytomegalovirus exposure and HLA in healthy donors. Use of 60 Vbeta and 13 Jbeta primers characterized the PCR. The repertoire was sequenced with immunoSEQ multiplex PCR; TCRdb's copy has only in-frame clones and lacks some. Among approximately 100,000 clones listed, 75% were seen once. The sample was PBMCs. Source of these receptors: a male donor in good health and CMV-seropositive.

This clone was observed once. The rearrangement joins TRBV30 to TRBJ1-2; D is perhaps TRBD1 (6 bases). V gave up 0 bases and J gave up 5 bases, with 10 bases separating them. Germline V gene data show CDR1 as GTSNPN and CDR2 as SVGIG (reference sequence). The CDR3 spans 13 residues. CDR3 residues: CAWSVLRGYGYTF. The CDR3 DNA follows: TGTGCCTGGAGTGTACTTAGGGGGTATGGCTACACCTTC.

V gene TRBV2 combines with J gene TRBJ2-7, with D tentatively TRBD1 (5 bases). Germline-derived CDR1 and CDR2 are SNHLY and FYNNEI. The ends were cut back, 8 bases at V and 2 bases at J, with 13 bases in the middle. CDR3 length equals 13 residues. Written as DNA, the CDR3 is TGTGCCAGCTGGCCCCTGGGGCCCTACGAGCAGTACTTC. Amino acids: CASWPLGPYEQYF.

The chain carries TRBV27 and TRBJ1-5; no reliable D call. Looked up from germline, CDR1 is MNHEY and CDR2 is SMNVEV (reference sequence). This CDR3 is built from 14 residues. V lost 3 bases and J 5 bases, leaving 11 bases between the germline ends. CDR3 sequence reads: CASSFSGTDQPQHF. CDR3 DNA: TGTGCCAGCAGTTTTAGTGGCACAGATCAGCCCCAGCATTTT.

The V and J genes are TRBV2 and TRBJ2-2, with a tentative D call TRBD1 (5 bases). This CDR3 has 16 residues. The germline CDR1 and CDR2 sequences are SNHLY and FYNNEI. Trimming took off 3 bases at V and 6 bases at J, with 17 bases between the two ends. CDR3 in amino acids: CASSERGREWSGELFF. The CDR3 bases are TGTGCCAGCAGTGAGCGCGGCAGGGAATGGTCCGGGGAGCTGTTTTTT.

This clone was seen only a few times. The chain combines TRBV5-1 with TRBJ2-2, with 11 bases matching TRBD1. Unmatched junction bases numbered 7, after V lost 4 bases and J lost 5 bases. The CDR3 runs to 16 residues. Germline V gene data show CDR1 as SGHRS and CDR2 as YFSETQ. The CDR3 region has the DNA TGCGCCAGCAGCCCGGACAGGGGGCAGTGGACCGGGGAGCTGTTTTTT. This translates into CASSPDRGQWTGELFF.

The chain recombines TRBV19 with TRBJ2-3; a possible D gene is TRBD1 (6 bases). CDR3 length: 12 residues. The V end was cut by 8 bases, the J end by 3 bases, with 9 bases between. Germline V gene sequence: CDR1 LNHDA, CDR2 SQIVND (reference sequence). DNA of the CDR3: TGTGCCAGTCGAACAGGGACAGATACGCAGTATTTT. It encodes CASRTGTDTQYF.

The chain is built from TRBV25-1 and TRBJ1-1; 8 bases are a match to TRBD1. Trimming removed 3 bases from V and 7 bases from J; junction bases left unmatched: 13. The CDR3 sequence is 16 residues long. Germline V CDR1 and CDR2: MGHDK, SYGVNS. The CDR3 loop is CASSDPGDRTDNEAFF. CDR3 DNA sequence: TGTGCCAGCAGTGATCCCGGGGACAGGACCGATAATGAAGCTTTCTTT.

The CDR3 nucleotides read TGTGCCAGCAGCCAGGAAGCCGGGACTAGGGTCATGGGCGGAGATACGCAGTATTTT. This sequence encodes CASSQEAGTRVMGGDTQYF. The rearrangement links TRBV4-2 to TRBJ2-3, with 8 positions matching TRBD2. The CDR3 runs to 19 residues. With 3 bases clipped from V and 5 bases from J, the junction kept 19 bases outside the gene matches. CDR1 and CDR2 (germline): LGHNA, YNFKEQ.

V is TRBV5-4 and J is TRBJ1-1; D remains unclear. V lost 4 bases and J 2 bases, leaving 9 bases between the germline ends. CDR1 and CDR2 from the germline V gene are SGHNT and YYREEE (reference sequence). The CDR3 sequence is 13 residues long. CDR3 region: CASSLLTNTEAFF. In DNA, the CDR3 is TGTGCCAGCAGCCTGCTCACTAACACTGAAGCTTTCTTT.

The CDR3 reads CAVGGAKVNYGYTF. The CDR3 DNA sequence: TGTGCTGTAGGGGGGGCGAAAGTTAACTATGGCTACACCTTC. V and J are TRBV28 and TRBJ1-2, with D tentatively TRBD1 (6 bases). The CDR3 has 14 amino acids. The germline V gene encodes CDR1 MDHEN and CDR2 SYDVKM.

Only a few counts were recorded for this clone. The chain uses TRBV5-1 and TRBJ1-2; D is ambiguous. The length of the CDR3 is 15 residues. Per germline, CDR1 SGHRS and CDR2 YFSETQ. V lost 0 bases and J 5 bases, leaving 14 bases between the germline ends. CDR3 DNA: TGCGCCAGCAGCTTGGAGTTTGGGCAGTTTTATGGCTACACCTTC. Residues: CASSLEFGQFYGYTF.

V usage is TRBV18 and J usage is TRBJ1-1; the D is unclear. CDR3 length equals 14 residues. Germline-derived CDR1 and CDR2 are KGHSH and LQKENI. Trimming took 3 bases from V and 6 from J, leaving 14 bases between them. CDR3 residues: CASSPLAAEAEAFF. CDR3 nucleotides: TGTGCCAGCTCACCTTTAGCCGCCGAGGCTGAAGCTTTCTTT.

This chain connects TRBV19 to TRBJ1-5, with 8 bases that match TRBD1. The CDR3 loop spans 16 amino acids. Per the germline V gene, CDR1 is LNHDA and CDR2 is SQIVND (reference sequence). The ends lost 9 bases at V and 0 bases at J; junction bases unmatched: 10. The CDR3 DNA reads as TGTGCCAGCCAACCCCAGGGGGCTCCTAGCAATCAGCCCCAGCATTTT. The encoded protein is CASQPQGAPSNQPQHF.

J is TRBJ2-1 and V is TRBV7-8; 12 positions agree with TRBD2. With 1 base clipped from V and 7 bases from J, the junction kept 17 bases outside the gene matches. This CDR3 is built from 20 residues. The V gene's germline CDR1 is SGHVS and CDR2 FQNEAQ. CDR3 protein: CASSLERFRVLAGGRNEQFF. As DNA, the CDR3 is TGTGCCAGCAGCTTAGAGAGGTTCAGGGTGCTAGCGGGGGGGCGTAATGAGCAGTTCTTC.

This clone was counted a few times. The chain combines TRBV6-1 with TRBJ1-3, with 7 bases that match TRBD1. Germline V lookup: CDR1 MNHNS, CDR2 SASEGT. Germline trimming cut 8 bases from V and 0 bases from J; bases unmatched to any gene: 4. The CDR3 runs to 14 residues. In nucleotides, the CDR3 is TGTGCCAGCGGGGACAGTCCCTCTGGAAACACCATATATTTT. Translated, it gives CASGDSPSGNTIYF.

The V gene is TRBV2, the J gene TRBJ1-1; 11 bases fit TRBD1. V lost 6 bases to trimming and J lost 11 bases; unmatched junction nucleotides: 14. The CDR3 length is 15 residues. Germline assignment: CDR1 SNHLY and CDR2 FYNNEI. The CDR3 sequence is CASRQPDRGRFVAFF. In DNA form, the CDR3 reads TGTGCCAGCAGGCAACCGGACAGGGGGCGATTCGTTGCTTTCTTT.

The chain employs TRBV4-2 and TRBJ2-7, with D possibly TRBD1 on 5 matching bases. Germline CDR1 LGHNA, CDR2 YNFKEQ. This CDR3 region has 13 residues. V dropped 1 base and J dropped 4 bases, with 8 bases sitting between them. The chain's CDR3 is CASSQADRYEQYF. The CDR3 DNA is TGTGCCAGCAGCCAAGCAGACAGATACGAGCAGTACTTC.

As for this clone: This sequence may be a read error, since a much larger clone differs from it by one base. Distinct nucleotide sequences in the sample also encode this CDR3. The rearrangement joins TRBV11-3 to TRBJ2-7; 7 nucleotides line up with TRBD1. The V and J ends lost 5 bases and 2 bases, in that order; junction bases with no gene match: 6. Germline loops: CDR1 SGHNT, CDR2 YENEEA. The CDR3 has 14 residues. CDR3 nucleotides: TGTGCCAGCAGCCACCGGGACAGTCCCTACGAGCAGTACTTC. It encodes CASSHRDSPYEQYF.

In this sample, this clone turned up once. V is TRBV28 and J is TRBJ2-7; 9 bases map to TRBD2. The CDR3 contains 14 residues. Unmatched junction bases numbered 6, after V lost 2 bases and J lost 7 bases. The germline V gene encodes CDR1 MDHEN and CDR2 SYDVKM. Written as DNA, the CDR3 is TGTGCCAGCAGTTTAAGTAGCGGGGGTTGGGAGCAGTACTTC. Translation: CASSLSSGGWEQYF.

The CDR3 sequence: CASSLLPRQALGEQYF. The DNA for the CDR3 is TGCGCCAGCAGCCTCCTCCCCCGGCAGGCATTAGGCGAGCAGTACTTC. The chain couples TRBV4-1 to TRBJ2-7; D is unclear. Germline CDR1 is MGHRA and CDR2 is YSYEKL. The CDR3 sequence is 16 residues long. Trimming removed 4 bases at V and 6 bases at J, with 22 bases between.

V is TRBV7-9 and J is TRBJ1-3; D is ambiguous. V was cut by 4 bases and J by 1 base, with 11 bases left in between. There are 15 residues in the CDR3. The germline gives CDR1 SEHNR, CDR2 FQNEAQ (reference sequence). CDR3 DNA: TGTGCCAGCAGCTCAGATGTGGAGTCTGGAAACACCATATATTTT. As protein: CASSSDVESGNTIYF.

The V gene is TRBV19, the J gene TRBJ1-5; 7 bases map to TRBD1. V lost 3 bases to trimming and J lost 7 bases; unmatched junction nucleotides: 6. The CDR3 has 14 amino acids. Germline CDR1 reads LNHDA; CDR2 reads SQIVND (reference sequence). CDR3 sequence reads: CASSIDRAPQPQHF. The CDR3 region has the DNA TGTGCCAGTAGTATTGACAGGGCACCCCAGCCCCAGCATTTT.

This clone has only a few counts. The chain joins TRBV11-2 to TRBJ1-5, with a possible D match to TRBD1 (5 bases). Deletions cut 0 bases from V and 1 base from J, with 7 bases between. The CDR3 totals 15 residues. Germline V lookup: CDR1 SGHAT, CDR2 FQNNGV. The CDR3 region is CASSLERQSNQPQHF. The DNA of the CDR3 is TGTGCCAGCAGCTTAGAGCGACAGAGCAATCAGCCCCAGCATTTT.

The chain joins TRBV28 to TRBJ1-5; D unresolved. The CDR3 length is 14 residues. The germline V gene has CDR1 MDHEN and CDR2 SYDVKM. Trimming took 2 bases from V and 3 from J, leaving 8 bases between them. Here the CDR3 DNA reads TGTGCCAGCAGTTTACAACAGATCAATCAGCCCCAGCATTTT. It translates to CASSLQQINQPQHF.

The genes are TRBV7-2 and TRBJ2-1, with D possibly TRBD1 on 5 matching bases. This CDR3 is built from 11 residues. Germline values: CDR1 SGHTA, CDR2 FQGNSA. V was pared by 3 bases and J by 15 bases, with 12 bases between. The CDR3 here is CASSLSGALFF. CDR3 DNA: TGTGCCAGCAGCTTGAGTGGGGCGCTGTTCTTC.

The V call is TRBV13, the J call TRBJ2-7; a weak D match, TRBD1 (6 bases). CDR1 is PRHDT, CDR2 FYEKMQ, per germline (reference sequence). The CDR3 totals 16 residues. Trimming removed 0 bases from V and 4 bases from J, with 16 bases in between. The CDR3 region has the DNA TGTGCCAGCAGCTTAGGCCTAAGAGGGGGAAGGTACGAGCAGTACTTC. Protein: CASSLGLRGGRYEQYF. The whole variable domain, remainder taken from reference TRBV13 and TRBJ2-7, is AAGVIQSPRHLIKEKRETATLKCYPIPRHDTVYWYQQGPGQDPQFLISFYEKMQSDKGSIPDRFSAQQFSDYHSELNMSSLELGDSALYFCASSLGLRGGRYEQYFGPGTRLTVT.